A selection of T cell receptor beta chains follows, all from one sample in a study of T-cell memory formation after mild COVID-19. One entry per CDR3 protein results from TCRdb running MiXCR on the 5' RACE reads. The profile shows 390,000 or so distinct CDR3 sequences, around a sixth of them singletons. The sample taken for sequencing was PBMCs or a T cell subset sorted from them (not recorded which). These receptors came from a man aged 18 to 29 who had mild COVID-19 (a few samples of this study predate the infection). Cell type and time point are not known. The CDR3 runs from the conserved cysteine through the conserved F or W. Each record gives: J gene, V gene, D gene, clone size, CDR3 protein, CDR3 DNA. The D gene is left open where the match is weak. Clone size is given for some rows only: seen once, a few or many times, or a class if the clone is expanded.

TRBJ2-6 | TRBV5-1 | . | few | CASSQSSGANVLTF | TGCGCCAGCAGCCAAAGCTCTGGGGCCAACGTCCTGACTTTC
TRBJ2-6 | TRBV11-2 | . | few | CASSLGGSSGANVLTF | TGTGCCAGCAGCTTAGGCGGCAGCTCTGGGGCCAACGTCCTGACTTTC
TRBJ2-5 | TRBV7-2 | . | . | CASSLEGLHTQETQYF | TGTGCCAGCAGCTTAGAAGGTCTTCATACCCAAGAGACCCAGTACTTC
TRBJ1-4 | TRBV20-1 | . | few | CSARWASGGTNEKLFF | TGCAGTGCTAGATGGGCCTCGGGGGGAACTAATGAAAAACTGTTTTTT
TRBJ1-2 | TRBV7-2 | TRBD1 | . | CASSQTGYYGYTF | TGTGCCAGCAGCCAGACAGGGTACTATGGCTACACCTTC
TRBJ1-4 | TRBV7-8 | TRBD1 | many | CASSLYGTGGQKLFF | TGTGCCAGCAGCCTTTACGGGACAGGGGGACAAAAACTGTTTTTT
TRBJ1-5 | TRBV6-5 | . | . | CASSLPRVVDWSQPQHF | TGTGCCAGCAGTCTGCCCAGGGTGGTGGATTGGAGTCAGCCCCAGCATTTT
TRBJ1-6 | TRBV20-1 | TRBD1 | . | CSARDPRTGSDSPLHF | TGCAGTGCTAGAGATCCCAGGACAGGGTCGGATTCACCCCTCCACTTT
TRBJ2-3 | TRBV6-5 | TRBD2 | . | CASSYSPPRGGARTDTQYF | TGTGCCAGCAGTTACTCTCCCCCTCGCGGGGGGGCCCGCACAGATACGCAGTATTTT
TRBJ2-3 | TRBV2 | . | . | CASRTDDGDTQYF | TGTGCCAGCAGGACAGACGACGGGGATACGCAGTATTTT
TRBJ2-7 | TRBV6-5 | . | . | CASTGPASYEQYF | TGTGCCAGCACCGGACCGGCCTCCTACGAGCAGTACTTC
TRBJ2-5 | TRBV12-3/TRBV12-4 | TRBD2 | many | CASSLAIGGGAQETQYF | TGTGCCAGCAGTTTAGCGATCGGCGGGGGGGCCCAGGAGACCCAGTACTTC
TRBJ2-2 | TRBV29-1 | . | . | CSVETANTGELFF | TGCAGCGTTGAGACAGCGAACACCGGGGAGCTGTTTTTT
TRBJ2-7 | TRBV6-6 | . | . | CASSNPLYEQYF | TGTGCCAGCAGCAACCCTCTCTACGAGCAGTACTTC
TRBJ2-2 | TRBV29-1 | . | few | CSVEGDGDTGELFF | TGCAGCGTTGAAGGGGACGGGGACACCGGGGAGCTGTTTTTT
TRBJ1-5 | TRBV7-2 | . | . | CASRIAGQPQHF | TGTGCCAGCAGAATCGCGGGTCAGCCCCAGCATTTT
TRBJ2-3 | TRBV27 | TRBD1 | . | CASTGTGTGDLDTQYF | TGTGCCAGCACAGGGACCGGGACAGGGGATTTAGATACGCAGTATTTT
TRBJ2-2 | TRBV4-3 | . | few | CASSPSGRGTGELFF | TGCGCCAGCAGCCCCAGCGGGCGGGGCACCGGGGAGCTGTTTTTT
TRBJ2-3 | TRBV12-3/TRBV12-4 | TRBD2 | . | CASRVSGGFPDTQYF | TGTGCCAGCAGGGTTAGCGGGGGGTTCCCAGATACGCAGTATTTT
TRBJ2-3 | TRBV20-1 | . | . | CSARRQAGDTQYF | TGCAGTGCTAGAAGACAGGCAGGAGATACGCAGTATTTT
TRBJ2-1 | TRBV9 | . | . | CASSVASGTYAGGHEQFF | TGTGCCAGCAGCGTAGCTTCAGGGACCTATGCTGGGGGTCATGAGCAGTTCTTC
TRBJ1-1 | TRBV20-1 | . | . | CSAREIVEAFF | TGCAGTGCTAGAGAGATTGTTGAAGCTTTCTTT
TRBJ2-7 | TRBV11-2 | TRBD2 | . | CASSLTSGGGYEQYF | TGTGCCAGCAGCTTGACTTCGGGGGGAGGCTACGAGCAGTACTTC
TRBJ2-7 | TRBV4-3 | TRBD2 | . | CASSLVTGTSFYEQYF | TGCGCCAGCAGCCTTGTAACCGGGACTAGCTTCTACGAGCAGTACTTC
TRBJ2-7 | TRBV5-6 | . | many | CASSPGPSEQYF | TGTGCCAGCAGCCCCGGCCCATCCGAGCAGTACTTC
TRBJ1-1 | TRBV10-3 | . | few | CAITPGPGDTEAFF | TGTGCCATCACCCCAGGACCAGGGGACACTGAAGCTTTCTTT
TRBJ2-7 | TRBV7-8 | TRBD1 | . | CASSWSFPGQGYEQYF | TGTGCCAGCAGCTGGTCGTTCCCGGGACAGGGCTACGAGCAGTACTTC
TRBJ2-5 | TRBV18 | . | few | CASSLDEETQYF | TGTGCCAGCTCACTGGACGAAGAGACCCAGTACTTC
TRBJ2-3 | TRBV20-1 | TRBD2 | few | CSARETSGATASTDTQYF | TGCAGTGCTAGAGAGACTAGCGGAGCCACCGCTAGCACAGATACGCAGTATTTT
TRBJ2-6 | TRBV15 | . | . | CATSRERLGYGANVLTF | TGTGCCACCAGCAGAGAACGCCTCGGGTATGGGGCCAACGTCCTGACTTTC
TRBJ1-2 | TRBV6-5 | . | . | CASSRRGKDGYTF | TGTGCCAGCAGTCGCCGGGGGAAGGATGGCTACACCTTC
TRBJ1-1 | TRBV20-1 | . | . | CSARDRSQGYTEAFF | TGCAGTGCTAGAGATCGCAGTCAGGGCTACACTGAAGCTTTCTTT
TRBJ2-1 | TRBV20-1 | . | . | CSAAGRSYNEQFF | TGCAGTGCTGCGGGCCGCTCCTACAATGAGCAGTTCTTC
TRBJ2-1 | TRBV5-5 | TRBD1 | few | CASSTSGTEVRVSQFF | TGTGCCAGCAGTACCTCCGGGACAGAGGTCCGCGTTAGTCAGTTCTTC
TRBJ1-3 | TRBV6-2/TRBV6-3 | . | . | CATERSRWDTIYF | TGTGCCACGGAGCGGTCTCGATGGGACACCATATATTTT
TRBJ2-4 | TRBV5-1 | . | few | CASSLGVGNVAKNIQYF | TGCGCCAGCAGCTTGGGCGTAGGAAATGTAGCCAAAAACATTCAGTACTTC
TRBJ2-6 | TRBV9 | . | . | CEVGANVLTF | TGTGAAGTTGGGGCCAACGTCCTGACTTTC
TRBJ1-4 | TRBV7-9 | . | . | CASSLGAGPRNEKLFF | TGTGCCAGCAGCTTAGGGGCGGGACCGCGTAATGAAAAACTGTTTTTT
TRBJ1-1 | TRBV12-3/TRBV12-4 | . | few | CASSFTLSLTEAFF | TGTGCCAGCAGCTTTACCCTTTCACTCACTGAAGCTTTCTTT
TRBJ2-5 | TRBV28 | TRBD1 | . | CAIGTGDQETQYF | TGTGCCATAGGGACAGGCGACCAAGAGACCCAGTACTTC
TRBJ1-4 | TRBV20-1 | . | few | CSARRGSEKLFF | TGCAGTGCTAGACGGGGGAGTGAAAAACTGTTTTTT
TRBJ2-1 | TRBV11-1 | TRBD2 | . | CASSLRTSGGAPQFF | TGTGCCAGCAGCTTAAGGACTAGCGGGGGGGCACCGCAGTTCTTC
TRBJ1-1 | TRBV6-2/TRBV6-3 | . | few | CASRTGRMGTEAFF | TGTGCCAGCAGAACCGGACGGATGGGGACTGAAGCTTTCTTT
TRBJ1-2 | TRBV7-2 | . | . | CASSRNTGIDGYTF | TGTGCCAGCAGCCGCAATACAGGGATAGATGGCTACACCTTC
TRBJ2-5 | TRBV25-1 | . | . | CASSELGFGNPETQYF | TGTGCCAGCAGTGAGTTGGGGTTTGGCAACCCGGAGACCCAGTACTTC
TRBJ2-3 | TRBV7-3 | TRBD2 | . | CASSPLAGARTDTQYF | TGTGCCAGCAGTCCACTAGCGGGGGCCCGCACAGATACGCAGTATTTT
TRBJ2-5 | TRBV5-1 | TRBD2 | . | CASSPEPSGGAWTQYF | TGCGCCAGCAGCCCGGAACCTAGCGGGGGGGCATGGACCCAGTACTTC
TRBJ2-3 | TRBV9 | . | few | CASSVSQGGTDTQYF | TGTGCCAGCAGCGTATCCCAAGGGGGCACAGATACGCAGTATTTT
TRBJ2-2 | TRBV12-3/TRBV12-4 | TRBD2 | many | CASSMALAGVTGELFF | TGTGCCAGCAGTATGGCACTAGCGGGGGTCACCGGGGAGCTGTTTTTT
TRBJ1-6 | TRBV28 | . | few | CASSFGISYNSPLHF | TGTGCCAGCAGTTTCGGGATCTCCTATAATTCACCCCTCCACTTT
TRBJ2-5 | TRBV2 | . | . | CASSTISGTQYF | TGTGCCAGCAGTACAATATCCGGGACCCAGTACTTC
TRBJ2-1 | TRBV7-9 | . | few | CASSIEWGNEQFF | TGTGCCAGCAGCATAGAATGGGGCAATGAGCAGTTCTTC
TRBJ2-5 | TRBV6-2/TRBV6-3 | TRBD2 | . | CASRGRDYRGETQYF | TGTGCCAGCAGGGGCCGGGACTACCGGGGAGAGACCCAGTACTTC
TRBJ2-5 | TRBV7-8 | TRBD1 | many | CASSQRTGPMVETQYF | TGTGCCAGCAGCCAGAGGACAGGCCCGATGGTAGAGACCCAGTACTTC
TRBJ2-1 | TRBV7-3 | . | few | CASSFGVGEQFF | TGTGCCAGCAGCTTCGGTGTGGGTGAGCAGTTCTTC
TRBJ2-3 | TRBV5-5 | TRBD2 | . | CASSPQGLAGGTDTQYF | TGTGCCAGCAGCCCGCAGGGACTAGCGGGGGGCACAGATACGCAGTATTTT
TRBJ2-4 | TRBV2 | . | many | CASRGANIQYF | TGTGCCAGCAGGGGCGCAAACATTCAGTACTTC
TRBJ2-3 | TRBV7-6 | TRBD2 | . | CASSLTGGGDTQYF | TGTGCCAGCAGCTTAACGGGGGGTGGAGATACGCAGTATTTT
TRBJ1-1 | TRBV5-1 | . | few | CASSLEQDTEAFF | TGCGCCAGCAGCTTGGAGCAGGACACTGAAGCTTTCTTT
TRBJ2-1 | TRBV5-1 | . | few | CASSQGDTAYNEQFF | TGCGCCAGCAGCCAAGGGGACACTGCCTACAATGAGCAGTTCTTC